This entry lists 17 T cell receptor beta chains sequenced from one sample in a study of T cell responses to AZD1222 COVID-19 vaccine (dated by TCRdb to about 2021). Library preparation used the immunoSEQ multiplex PCR assay. TCRdb mirrors the immuneACCESS table, restricted to in-frame sequences. Some clones are absent from its copies; in checked studies, under half trace to an unresolved V gene, and the reason for the others is unknown. The sample contains about 150,000 clones, 65% to 90% of them found a single time. Jointly, the top ten make up less than 9.5% of the sample. What this sample's time point label stands for: about 28 days (+/-7) after the second vaccine dose. In the paper's terms, the treatment or condition label means: meningococcal conjugate vaccine given as trial control. Sample: peripheral blood, taken 28 days after the second dose of the MenACWY control vaccine. All receptors derive from an adult who received the MenACWY meningococcal vaccine as a control.

This rearrangement joins TRBV7-9 to TRBJ2-1; no clear D. Germline V gene lookup returns CDR1 SEHNR and CDR2 FQNEAQ (reference sequence). V was shortened by 5 bases and J by 5 bases, with 13 bases between the two germline ends. The CDR3 is 14 residues long. The CDR3 reads CASSPLDSNNEQFF. The CDR3 DNA sequence: TGTGCCAGCAGCCCATTAGACTCAAACAATGAGCAGTTCTTC.

The J gene is TRBJ2-7, the V gene TRBV19, with 7 nucleotides matching TRBD1. Trimming removed 5 bases from V and 1 base from J; junction bases left unmatched: 11. The CDR3 length is 16 residues. Germline CDR1 is LNHDA and CDR2 is SQIVND (reference sequence). CDR3 loop: CASSPSLDRESYEQYV. CDR3 nucleotides: TGTGCCAGTAGTCCCTCACTCGACAGGGAGTCCTACGAGCAGTACGTC.

The gene calls are TRBV28 and TRBJ2-5, with unresolved D. The CDR3 has 15 residues. The V and J ends lost 3 bases and 4 bases respectively, with 15 bases between them. In germline, CDR1 is MDHEN, CDR2 SYDVKM. This chain's CDR3 is CASSLHLGLLETQYF. The CDR3 coding sequence is TGTGCCAGCAGTTTGCATCTCGGGTTGTTAGAGACCCAGTACTTC.

At least ten counts were recorded for this clone. The V call is TRBV7-3, the J call TRBJ1-5; the D gene is possibly TRBD1 (6 bases). Trimming cost V 7 bases and J 4 bases, with 17 bases left between them. Germline V gives CDR1 SGHTA, CDR2 FQGTGA. The length of the CDR3 is 15 residues. As DNA, the CDR3 is TGTGCCAGCACCACCGTGGGGACAAAGAATCAGCCCCAGCATTTT. Its protein is CASTTVGTKNQPQHF.

The chain uses TRBV6-5 and TRBJ2-7; possible D gene TRBD2, 6 bases. The V end lost 0 bases, the J end lost 9 bases, and 15 bases lay between the germline ends. This CDR3 is 14 amino acids long. The germline gives CDR1 MNHEY, CDR2 SVGAGI. The CDR3 DNA reads TGTGCCAGCAGTTACTCCCAGGACTATAGGGTGCAGTACTTC. Encoded protein: CASSYSQDYRVQYF.

This clone is a singleton in its sample. The rearrangement uses TRBV29-1 and TRBJ1-3; no reliable D call. Per the germline V gene, CDR1 is SQVTM and CDR2 is ANQGSEA. CDR3 size: 14 residues. Trimming removed 7 bases at V and 0 bases at J, with 13 bases between. This CDR3 is CSGAGAGSGNTIYF. The CDR3 nucleotides are TGCAGCGGGGCGGGAGCCGGCTCTGGAAACACCATATATTTT.

The chain joins TRBV24-1 to TRBJ2-1; 13 bases match TRBD2. V shed 3 bases and J 8 bases; nucleotides not matched to a gene: 3. Germline-derived CDR1 and CDR2 are KGHDR and SFDVKD. The CDR3 is made up of 15 amino acids. This CDR3 reads CATSDRTSGSDEQFF. CDR3 DNA: TGTGCCACCAGTGATCGGACTAGCGGGAGTGATGAGCAGTTCTTC.

The CDR3 reads CASSPGGTPNEQYF. The CDR3 DNA is TGTGCCAGCAGCCCGGGGGGGACTCCGAACGAGCAGTACTTC. The chain is built from TRBV5-4 and TRBJ2-7; TRBD2 agrees at 8 bases. Germline V CDR1 and CDR2: SGHNT, YYREEE (reference sequence). The CDR3 totals 14 residues. Trimming at V came to 4 bases and at J to 5 bases, leaving 8 bases not matched to a gene.

The chain joins TRBV25-1 to TRBJ1-2, with 7 bases identical to TRBD1. The CDR3 loop spans 13 amino acids. The germline V gene has CDR1 MGHDK and CDR2 SYGVNS. Unmatched junction bases numbered 2, after V lost 5 bases and J lost 2 bases. The CDR3 sequence: CASSWTGNYGYTF. The DNA for the CDR3 is TGTGCCAGCAGTTGGACAGGCAACTATGGCTACACCTTC.

The chain recombines TRBV19 with TRBJ2-3, with 7 positions matching TRBD2. CDR1 and CDR2 from the germline V gene are LNHDA and SQIVND (reference sequence). V gave up 8 bases and J gave up 8 bases; unmatched junction bases: 7. CDR3 length: 12 amino acids. The DNA of the CDR3 is TGTGCCAGTGGCACTCCGGGAGGTACGCAGTATTTT. Translating it yields CASGTPGGTQYF.

This chain joins TRBV12-3 or TRBV12-4 and TRBJ1-2, with D maybe TRBD1 (5 bases). CDR3 length: 11 amino acids. Trimming cost V 6 bases and J 8 bases, with 10 bases left between them. CDR3 bases: TGTGCCAGCAGCCAGGGAGTCGGCTACACCTTC. It specifies CASSQGVGYTF.

This chain links TRBV29-1 with TRBJ1-1, with D possibly TRBD1 on 5 matching bases. Looked up from germline, CDR1 is SQVTM and CDR2 is ANQGSEA. The V and J ends lost 4 bases and 11 bases respectively, with 14 bases between them. CDR3 length equals 11 residues. CDR3 in amino acids: CSVADGAGAFF. In DNA, the CDR3 is TGCAGCGTTGCGGATGGGGCCGGGGCTTTCTTT. Drawing the rest from reference TRBV29-1 and TRBJ1-1, the complete variable domain is SAVISQKPSRDICQRGTSLTIQCQVDSQVTMMFWYRQQPGQSLTLIATANQGSEATYESGFVIDKFPISRPNLTFSTLTVSNMSPEDSSIYLCSVADGAGAFFGQGTRLTVV.

The chain is built from TRBV6-2 or TRBV6-3 and TRBJ2-2; D remains unclear. V lost 0 bases and J lost 7, with 15 bases in between. The germline V gene encodes CDR1 MNHEY and CDR2 SVGEGT. This CDR3 contains 16 residues. For the CDR3, the DNA is TGTGCCAGCAGTTACTCGTCCGGGTGGATTAACGGGGAGCTGTTTTTT. Its protein product is CASSYSSGWINGELFF.

This clone was found once. The gene calls are TRBV7-3 and TRBJ1-1, with D possibly being TRBD1 (6 bases). There are 14 residues in the CDR3. CDR1 and CDR2 from the germline V gene are SGHTA and FQGTGA. V was trimmed by 5 bases and J by 5 bases, leaving 15 bases between them. The CDR3: CASSPGTLRTEAFF. In DNA form, the CDR3 reads TGTGCCAGCAGCCCCGGGACACTGAGAACTGAAGCTTTCTTT.

This sequence joins TRBV4-1 and TRBJ1-6; TRBD1 might be the D (6 bases). The germline V and J ends were trimmed by 5 bases and 7 bases, with 18 bases remaining between them. The CDR3 consists of 16 residues. The germline gives CDR1 MGHRA, CDR2 YSYEKL. The CDR3 protein is CASSTRIGQTNSPLHF. Here the CDR3 DNA reads TGCGCCAGCAGCACCCGGATTGGACAGACCAATTCACCCCTCCACTTT.

The CDR3 sequence: CASSLSQGALGNTIYF. The CDR3 bases are TGTGCCAGCAGCTTAAGCCAGGGGGCTTTGGGTAACACCATATATTTT. This chain joins TRBV11-2 and TRBJ1-3, with TRBD1 matching 8 bases. From germline, CDR1 is SGHAT and CDR2 FQNNGV. J gave up 7 bases and V 2 bases, and 10 bases lay outside the gene matches. CDR3 length: 16 residues.

The chain carries TRBV6-4 and TRBJ2-1; D remains ambiguous. V was trimmed by 3 bases and J by 1 base, leaving 10 bases between them. From germline, CDR1 is MRHNA and CDR2 SNTAGT. The CDR3 has 15 residues. Here the CDR3 reads CASSEMDGSYNEQFF. The CDR3 region has the DNA TGTGCCAGCAGTGAAATGGACGGATCCTACAATGAGCAGTTCTTC.